The following is a T cell receptor beta chain sequence with its context. Here immunoSEQ multiplex PCR was the method, and the copy in TCRdb shows in-frame clones only, minus some. The top ten hold approximately 10% of the sample, which has about 400,000 clones, approximately 87% seen once. V lost 4 bases to trimming and J lost 5 bases; unmatched junction nucleotides: 14. The CDR3 consists of 17 residues. The germline CDR1 and CDR2 sequences are MGHRA and YSYEKL. The sample is drawn from a study of blood T cell repertoires in COVID-19. The chain is built from TRBV4-1 and TRBJ2-5; 9 bases are shared with TRBD1. Input material: PBMCs or T cells enriched from blood (not recorded which). The sequence was obtained from a woman aged 45 to 65 who had recovered from COVID-19. The CDR3, as DNA: TGCGCCAGCAGCCTAAAGGCGGGACAGGGCCCGAGCGAGACCCAGTACTTC. This sequence encodes CASSLKAGQGPSETQYF.